This T cell receptor beta chain was recovered during a study of cytomegalovirus exposure and HLA in healthy donors. Overall study results and limits: Most TCR sequences proved rare, with some public TCRs found in many donors. With high specificity and sensitivity, the classifier reportedly diagnosed cytomegalovirus status.

V shed 6 bases, J shed 1 base, and the junction held 5 bases outside the gene matches. Germline CDR1 SEHNR, CDR2 FQNEAQ (reference sequence). The CDR3 spans 16 residues. 13 Jbeta primers and 60 Vbeta primers were used for the PCR. Only in-frame clones appear in the TCRdb table, and some are missing; sequencing was by immunoSEQ multiplex PCR. The table records some 90,000 clones, 80% of them present only once. With regard to this clone: As yet, its antigen is unknown.

Nominal health characterized the donors when sampled, though unrecorded immune exposures were likely. The sequence was collected from a man aged 45 to 65 in good health and CMV-seropositive. The chain carries TRBV7-9 and TRBJ2-1, with TRBD2 matching over 11 bases. What was sequenced was PBMCs. CDR3 sequence reads: CASRPTSGISYNEQFF. The CDR3 DNA is TGTGCCAGCAGACCGACTAGCGGGATTTCCTACAATGAGCAGTTCTTC.